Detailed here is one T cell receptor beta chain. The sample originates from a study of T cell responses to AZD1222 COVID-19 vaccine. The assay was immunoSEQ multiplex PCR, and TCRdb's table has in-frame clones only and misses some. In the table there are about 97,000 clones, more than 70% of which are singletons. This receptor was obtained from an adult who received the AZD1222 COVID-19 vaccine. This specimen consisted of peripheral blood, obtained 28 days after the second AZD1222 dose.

In DNA form, the CDR3 reads TGTGCCAGCAGCTTAGGTTACTACGAGCAGTACTTC. Encoded protein: CASSLGYYEQYF. This rearrangement joins TRBV7-2 to TRBJ2-7; no clear D. The CDR3 runs 12 residues. V was cut by 1 base and J by 3 bases, with 4 bases left in between. Germline V gives CDR1 SGHTA, CDR2 FQGNSA.